This paragraph reports one T cell receptor beta chain. This clone was seen only once. Its antigen is not yet known. Qualities for individual bases were not recorded, and no much larger clone is one base off. In Seattle, one collaborating source enrolled patients while the infection was active and tracked those patients longitudinally over the course of disease. Each collaborating institution followed its own protocols to collect whole blood in K2EDTA tubes. For TCRbeta analysis, collaborators shipped samples in one of three forms: frozen whole blood, isolated PBMCs, or DNA extracted from either of those sample types. The immunoSEQ Assay, a bias-controlled multiplex PCR, was used to amplify TCRbeta CDR3 regions from genomic DNA. In the paper's pipeline: Within the assay, amplification of reference gene primers was used to estimate how many nucleated cells each sample contained. Sequence reads were collapsed and filtered to measure the absolute abundance of every unique TCRbeta CDR3 rearrangement. For each sample, productive Simpson clonality was calculated as the square root of Simpson's diversity index over productive rearrangements. TCRdb limited this immuneACCESS table to in-frame rearrangements with V and J called. A share of clones is missing; checked studies link under half to unresolved V genes, and the rest is unexplained. V, J and clone size are taken as reported in that table, and D and trimming were inferred from the DNA itself. The sample table lists 350,000 or so clones, approximately 90% of them with a count of one. 3% to 4% of the sample is taken by the ten largest.

The data were taken from a study of blood T cell repertoires in COVID-19 (dated by TCRdb to the early 2020s). The study in broad terms: Samples covering the acute and convalescent phases of COVID-19 were provided by collaborators in the United States, Italy and Spain. The samples were drawn from two sources: the first 160 participants of the ongoing ImmuneRACE study, and 950 to 1,500 subjects contributed by 6 global collaborators. Deeply sampled blood TCRbeta repertoires from subjects exposed to, actively infected with, or recovered from COVID-19 were included in the dataset. HLA class I and class II types, where available, came from metadata supplied by the sample provider rather than from assay-based typing. The material from the prospective study consisted of cDNA or gDNA derived from T cells, B-cell-depleted T cells, or PBMCs. The repertoires were made available in a free public database intended to serve as a resource for research on the immune response to SARS-CoV-2. A de-identified subject ID, COVID-19 status, age in years and sex were almost always included in the sample metadata. Results and caveats for the whole study, not just this receptor: The quantity of clinical and demographic metadata differed by source and by participant and was supplied without curation.

Sequenced material: peripheral blood. The clonotype was recovered from an older woman with COVID-19, enrolled during active disease.

At the DNA level, the sequence is TGTGCCAGCAGCAGAGGGAGGACTAGCGGAGATACGCAGTATTTT. Its amino acids are CASSRGRTSGDTQYF. The V gene is TRBV27 and the J gene is TRBJ2-3; 10 bases in the middle match TRBD2. From V the trimming removes 6 bases and from J it removes 5 bases, while the gene matches leave 8 bases of the junction unaccounted for. The germline V gene (reference sequence) yields MNHEY for CDR1 and SMNVEV for CDR2. The CDR3 holds 15 amino acids from the cysteine to the phenylalanine. Only the CDR3 region is kept as DNA, spanning 45 bases read in frame from base 1.